Each of the 11 T cell receptor beta chains below was sequenced from the same sample in a study of T cell changes during pregnancy in multiple sclerosis (dated 2019 in TCRdb). The method was the immunoSEQ multiplex PCR assay. TCRdb provides this immuneACCESS table in a form limited to in-frame rearrangements. Some clones are lacking; in checked studies, under half of them reflect an unresolved V gene, and why the rest are absent is not known. The sample table records 20,000 to 25,000 clones; around 90% of these occur just once. In total, the top ten clones hold 4.5% to 5.5% of the sample. This material consisted of CD8+ T cells from peripheral blood mononuclear cells, taken in the second trimester of pregnancy. All receptors derive from a female donor in good health, enrolled as a control in a pregnancy study.

As regards this clone: At one end the junction does not follow the germline gene, possibly because of a read error. This chain uses TRBV25-1 with TRBJ2-1, with 9 nucleotides matching TRBD2. The germline gives CDR1 MGHDK, CDR2 SYGVNS. This CDR3 region has 16 residues. The CDR3 protein is CAGSELWREGRNEQFF. CDR3 nucleotide sequence: TGTGCCGGCAGTGAATTATGGCGGGAGGGCCGAAATGAGCAGTTCTTC.

The table lists this clone with a few counts. The genes are TRBV30 and TRBJ2-2, with D possibly matching TRBD2 (6 bases). Deletions cut 3 bases from V and 3 bases from J, with 11 bases between. Germline loops: CDR1 GTSNPN, CDR2 SVGIG (reference sequence). This CDR3 comprises 14 residues. In DNA, the CDR3 is TGTGCCTGGAGAACGGGAGCGGACACCGGGGAGCTGTTTTTT. Its translation: CAWRTGADTGELFF. Full variable domain (rest looked up from reference TRBV30 and TRBJ2-2): SQTIHQWPATLVQPVGSPLSLECTVEGTSNPNLYWYRQAAGRGLQLLFYSVGIGQISSEVPQNLSASRPQDRQFILSSKKLLLSDSGFYLCAWRTGADTGELFFGEGSRLTVL.

The chain joins TRBV13 to TRBJ2-5; 13 nucleotides line up with TRBD2. J gave up 5 bases and V 4 bases, and 1 base lay outside the gene matches. CDR3 length: 14 amino acids. The germline gives CDR1 PRHDT, CDR2 FYEKMQ (reference sequence). In nucleotides, the CDR3 is TGTGCCAGCAGCTCGGGACTAGCGGGGGAGACCCAGTACTTC. Its protein product is CASSSGLAGETQYF.

The chain combines TRBV19 with TRBJ2-1; TRBD2 agrees at 10 bases. After removal of 4 bases from V and 3 bases from J, the junction contained 3 bases not matched to a gene. Germline CDR1 and CDR2: LNHDA and SQIVND (reference sequence). The CDR3 length is 15 residues. The CDR3, as DNA: TGTGCCAGTAGTAAGGGACTAGCGAACTACAATGAGCAGTTCTTC. It yields the protein CASSKGLANYNEQFF.

This clone was recorded once. This rearrangement joins TRBV9 to TRBJ2-2; D might be TRBD1 (5 bases). Germline CDR1 and CDR2: SGDLS and YYNGEE. The V end was cut by 5 bases, the J end by 0 bases, with 14 bases between. This CDR3 has 16 amino acids. CDR3 residues: CASSLTGFANTGELFF. CDR3 nucleotides: TGTGCCAGCAGTCTAACAGGCTTCGCGAACACCGGGGAGCTGTTTTTT. Full variable domain (rest looked up from reference TRBV9 and TRBJ2-2): DSGVTQTPKHLITATGQRVTLRCSPRSGDLSVYWYQQSLDQGLQFLIQYYNGEERAKGNILERFSAQQFPDLHSELNLSSLELGDSALYFCASSLTGFANTGELFFGEGSRLTVL.

This rearrangement joins TRBV18 to TRBJ1-5, with TRBD1 identical over 7 bases. The V gene's germline CDR1 is KGHSH and CDR2 LQKENI. J was trimmed by 5 bases and V by 5 bases; bases with no gene match: 3. The CDR3 totals 13 residues. The CDR3 region has the DNA TGTGCCAGCTCAGCAGGGGGGTATCAGCCCCAGCATTTT. This encodes CASSAGGYQPQHF. Looking up the rest from reference TRBV18 and TRBJ1-5 gives the full variable domain: NAGVMQNPRHLVRRRGQEARLRCSPMKGHSHVYWYRQLPEEGLKFMVYLQKENIIDESGMPKERFSAEFPKEGPSILRIQQVVRGDSAAYFCASSAGGYQPQHFGDGTRLSIL.

The genes are TRBV6-1 and TRBJ2-7; 11 positions match TRBD2. This CDR3 spans 14 amino acids. Trimming at V came to 3 bases and at J to 6 bases, leaving 4 bases not matched to a gene. Germline assignment: CDR1 MNHNS and CDR2 SASEGT. This CDR3 reads CASSDTSGSSEQYF. In DNA form, the CDR3 reads TGTGCCAGCAGTGATACTAGCGGGAGTAGCGAGCAGTACTTC.

This chain's CDR3 is CASSASEGDRAYEQYF. CDR3 DNA sequence: TGTGCCAGCAGCGCCTCTGAGGGGGACAGGGCCTACGAGCAGTACTTC. The chain recombines TRBV9 with TRBJ2-7, with 9 positions matching TRBD1. The trim removed 3 bases at V and 2 bases at J, leaving 9 bases unmatched. The CDR3 covers 16 residues. Germline V lookup: CDR1 SGDLS, CDR2 YYNGEE.

This chain joins TRBV29-1 and TRBJ2-2; 7 nucleotides align to TRBD2. V dropped 5 bases and J dropped 7; count of bases not matched to a gene: 4. This CDR3 has 12 amino acids. In germline, CDR1 is SQVTM, CDR2 ANQGSEA. CDR3 bases: TGCAGCGTTCCGGGGGGAAGCGGGGAGCTGTTTTTT. It translates to CSVPGGSGELFF.

The gene calls are TRBV5-1 and TRBJ2-5; maybe TRBD2 (6 bases). The germline CDR1 and CDR2 sequences are SGHRS and YFSETQ. V lost 0 bases and J lost 0, with 6 bases in between. The CDR3 loop spans 14 amino acids. The CDR3 DNA is TGCGCCAGCAGCTTGGGGGACTACCAAGAGACCCAGTACTTC. Translating it yields CASSLGDYQETQYF.

This chain connects TRBV27 to TRBJ1-1; 9 positions match TRBD1. In germline, CDR1 is MNHEY, CDR2 SMNVEV (reference sequence). J lost 1 base, V lost 5 bases, and 8 bases had no gene match. This CDR3 has 16 amino acids. The CDR3 DNA sequence: TGTGCCAGCAGTCCCGGGGACAGGGCCTCGAACACTGAAGCTTTCTTT. It is translated as CASSPGDRASNTEAFF.